This TCR beta chain was observed in a study of CD8+CD57+ T cells in acquired aplastic anemia. Germline CDR1 MGHDK, CDR2 SYGVNS. The CDR3 contains 16 residues. This clonotype occurred once. An end of the junction differs from the germline gene, which may be a read error. CDR3 and TCR beta VDJ profiling relied on genomic DNA as the template. TCRdb itself ran the reads through MiXCR, one entry per CDR3 protein. The table has fewer than 200,000 distinct CDR3 sequences, under 50% seen once. The sequenced patients had an expansion of CD8+CD57+ cells seen by flow cytometry. The sequencing input was sorted CD4+, CD8+, or CD8+CD57+ T cells (not recorded which) from PBMCs. The clonotype originates from a human donor with aplastic anemia. The rearrangement uses TRBV25-1 and TRBJ1-4; maybe TRBD1 (5 bases). CDR3 DNA sequence: TGTGCCAGCAGTGAAACACGGGGGAAGGCGGGTGAAAAACTGTTCTTT. Protein: CASSETRGKAGEKLFF.